The clone carrying this T cell receptor beta chain appeared a single time. From germline, CDR1 is MNHNS and CDR2 SASEGT. The V gene end was trimmed by 3 bases and the J gene end by 15 bases; junction bases not matched to a gene: 13. This CDR3 has 14 amino acids. Profiled with immunoSEQ multiplex PCR; TCRdb holds only in-frame clones, not every one. The sample shows roughly 110,000 clones, approximately 90% of them seen only once. This specimen belongs to a study of T cell changes during pregnancy in multiple sclerosis. The rearrangement uses TRBV6-1 and TRBJ1-4, with 7 bases fitting TRBD1. The receptor's source is a female donor with multiple sclerosis, enrolled in a pregnancy study. Sequencing was performed on peripheral blood, taken in the third trimester of pregnancy. The CDR3 DNA reads as TGTGCCAGCAGTGACGGGCAGGGGGTTCGTAGGGTGTTTTTT. It yields the protein CASSDGQGVRRVFF.